A selection of T cell receptor beta chains follows, all from one sample in a study of control samples from healthy donors and cancer patients. Clones were read by immunoSEQ multiplex PCR, and TCRdb kept only the in-frame ones, dropping some. Of 100,000 to 120,000 clones in the sample, roughly 79% were seen once. Sequencing was performed on blood. These receptor sequences come from a man aged 18 to 35 in good health. The CDR3 runs from the conserved cysteine through the conserved F or W. The D gene is left open where the match is weak. Some rows have no size entry. The others give once, few or many, or a class for an expanded clone.

clone_size	j_call	v_call	d_call	cdr3_aa	cdr3_nt
NA	TRBJ1-1	TRBV3-1/TRBV3-2	NA	CASSQEWGKAEAFF	TGTGCCAGCAGCCAAGAATGGGGTAAGGCTGAAGCTTTCTTT
few	TRBJ2-3	TRBV13	NA	CASSLDRRGPDTQYF	TGTGCCAGCAGCTTGGACAGACGGGGGCCAGATACGCAGTATTTT
once	TRBJ2-5	TRBV6-5	NA	CASSPGALETQYF	TGTGCCAGCAGTCCAGGGGCCCTGGAGACCCAGTACTTC
NA	TRBJ2-5	TRBV15	NA	CATSRVAPQKGETQYF	TGTGCCACCAGCAGAGTAGCGCCGCAAAAAGGGGAGACCCAGTACTTC
NA	TRBJ1-6	TRBV6-6	TRBD1	CASIGQVENSPLHF	TGTGCCAGCATCGGACAGGTTGAAAATTCACCCCTCCACTTT
NA	TRBJ2-1	TRBV27	NA	CASSLISSNEQFF	TGTGCCAGCAGTCTAATCTCATCCAATGAGCAGTTCTTC
NA	TRBJ2-7	TRBV28	NA	CASSLGTPAYEQYF	TGTGCCAGCAGTTTGGGGACTCCTGCCTACGAGCAGTACTTC
NA	TRBJ2-2	TRBV30	NA	CAWSAPAGQEELFF	TGTGCCTGGAGTGCCCCTGCGGGGCAAGAGGAGCTGTTTTTT
NA	TRBJ2-7	TRBV6-2/TRBV6-3	NA	CASRPTGIGEQYF	TGTGCCAGCAGACCTACAGGGATTGGGGAGCAGTACTTC
NA	TRBJ2-7	TRBV6-5	NA	CASSYLPGTGGYEQYF	TGTGCCAGCAGTTACTTACCCGGGACTGGCGGGTACGAGCAGTACTTC
NA	TRBJ1-2	TRBV4-2	NA	CASSQERVPAWGYTF	TGTGCCAGCAGCCAAGAACGTGTGCCCGCGTGGGGCTACACCTTC
NA	TRBJ1-5	TRBV30	NA	CAWSVWAVDQPQHF	TGTGCCTGGAGTGTCTGGGCAGTAGATCAGCCCCAGCATTTT
few	TRBJ1-1	TRBV2	TRBD1	CASRARQGRNTEAFF	TGTGCCAGCAGGGCACGACAGGGGAGGAACACTGAAGCTTTCTTT